These T cell receptor beta chains were read from a single sample in a study of technical replicates of blood from a few donors. Clones were read by immunoSEQ multiplex PCR, and TCRdb kept only the in-frame ones, dropping some. The sample lists some 62,000 clones, around 87% occurring once. Sequenced: PBMCs. Every receptor here comes from a human donor in good health. Some clones in this sample may be carry-over from other donors' samples. CDR3s include the opening cysteine and the closing phenylalanine or tryptophan. D genes are given only for firm matches.

j_gene: TRBJ1-2; v_gene: TRBV5-6; d_gene: .; len: 13; CDR3nt: TGTGCCAGCAGCCAGACACCACACTATGGCTACACCTTC; CDR3aa: CASSQTPHYGYTF
j_gene: TRBJ1-3; v_gene: TRBV5-1; d_gene: TRBD1; len: 15; CDR3nt: TGCGCCAGCAGCCGGGAAGGGGGCGGTGGAAACACCATATATTTT; CDR3aa: CASSREGGGGNTIYF
j_gene: TRBJ2-1; v_gene: TRBV7-3; d_gene: TRBD2; len: 13; CDR3nt: TGTGCCAGCAGCTCGGGGACTAGTCGCGAGCAGTTCTTC; CDR3aa: CASSSGTSREQFF
j_gene: TRBJ2-1; v_gene: TRBV10-3; d_gene: TRBD2; len: 13; CDR3nt: TGTGCCACCAGCGGGGGGATCTACAATGAGCAGTTCTTC; CDR3aa: CATSGGIYNEQFF
j_gene: TRBJ2-1; v_gene: TRBV9; d_gene: TRBD2; len: 20; CDR3nt: TGTGCCAGCAGCGTAGTAGGAGAGGGGACTAGCGGGAGCCGATACAATGAGCAGTTCTTC; CDR3aa: CASSVVGEGTSGSRYNEQFF
j_gene: TRBJ1-4; v_gene: TRBV7-9; d_gene: .; len: 15; CDR3nt: TGTGCCAGCAGCACCTCCGACAGCACTAATGAAAAACTGTTTTTT; CDR3aa: CASSTSDSTNEKLFF
j_gene: TRBJ1-2; v_gene: TRBV6-1; d_gene: .; len: 15; CDR3nt: TGTGCCAGCAGTGAAGCCAGGTTGGCTAACTATGGCTACACCTTC; CDR3aa: CASSEARLANYGYTF
j_gene: TRBJ2-1; v_gene: TRBV11-1; d_gene: .; len: 14; CDR3nt: TGTGCCAGCAAGGGGCGGTCCTGGGACAATGAGCAGTTCTTC; CDR3aa: CASKGRSWDNEQFF
j_gene: TRBJ2-7; v_gene: TRBV30; d_gene: .; len: 13; CDR3nt: TGTGCCTGGAGTGTACGAGACATCTACGAGCAGTACTTC; CDR3aa: CAWSVRDIYEQYF
j_gene: TRBJ1-4; v_gene: TRBV7-9; d_gene: .; len: 14; CDR3nt: TGTGCCAGCAGCCCCGGGGGGCGTAATGAAAAACTGTTTTTT; CDR3aa: CASSPGGRNEKLFF
j_gene: TRBJ1-1; v_gene: TRBV10-3; d_gene: .; len: 15; CDR3nt: TGTGCCATCAGTGTTGGCGGCACTTTGAACACTGAAGCTTTCTTT; CDR3aa: CAISVGGTLNTEAFF
j_gene: TRBJ2-7; v_gene: TRBV4-2; d_gene: TRBD2; len: 15; CDR3nt: TGTGCCAGCAGCCAAGATTCGGCTAGCGGCTACGAGCAGTACTTC; CDR3aa: CASSQDSASGYEQYF
j_gene: TRBJ1-1; v_gene: TRBV7-2; d_gene: .; len: 14; CDR3nt: TGTGCCAGCAGCTTAGGGGCGCGGAACACTGAAGCTTTCTTT; CDR3aa: CASSLGARNTEAFF
j_gene: TRBJ2-1; v_gene: TRBV9; d_gene: .; len: 13; CDR3nt: TGTGCCAGCAGCGTAGACCGGTCTCGCGAGCAGTTCTTC; CDR3aa: CASSVDRSREQFF
j_gene: TRBJ2-4; v_gene: TRBV10-3; d_gene: TRBD2; len: 17; CDR3nt: TGTGCCATCAGTGATTCTAGCGGCCTCTTAGCCAAAAACATTCAGTACTTC; CDR3aa: CAISDSSGLLAKNIQYF
j_gene: TRBJ1-1; v_gene: TRBV10-3; d_gene: .; len: 13; CDR3nt: TGTGCCATCAGTGAGGAGCAGAACACTGAAGCTTTCTTT; CDR3aa: CAISEEQNTEAFF
j_gene: TRBJ2-7; v_gene: TRBV29-1; d_gene: .; len: 11; CDR3nt: TGCAGCGCAATGGACAACTACGAGCAGTACTTC; CDR3aa: CSAMDNYEQYF
j_gene: TRBJ2-5; v_gene: TRBV6-5; d_gene: .; len: 15; CDR3nt: TGTGCCAGCAGTTACTCCCCGGGTTTCGGGGAGACCCAGTACTTC; CDR3aa: CASSYSPGFGETQYF